This passage covers 8 T cell receptor beta chains from one sample sequenced in a study of T cells in localized non-small cell lung cancer. Generated by immunoSEQ multiplex PCR, the TCRdb table keeps only in-frame clones and is missing some. The sample includes 8,800 or so clones, approximately 45% seen only once; the top ten take 3% to 4%. Sequenced material: lymph node tissue, taken before any cancer treatment. The receptors here all came from a woman aged 35 to 70 with stage I lung adenocarcinoma.

The chain has TRBV6-8 and TRBJ2-7, with no clear D. The V and J ends lost 0 bases and 4 bases respectively, with 7 bases between them. Germline CDR1 is MNHGY and CDR2 is SAAAGT. This CDR3 is 13 amino acids long. The CDR3 DNA follows: TGTGCCAGCAGTTACTCATTGGGTTACGAGCAGTACTTC. It is translated as CASSYSLGYEQYF.

The DNA of the CDR3 is TGTGCCAGTAGTATTTATCCGCCTAACACCGGGGAGCTGTTTTTT. Protein: CASSIYPPNTGELFF. V gene TRBV19 combines with J gene TRBJ2-2; D is unresolved. CDR3 length equals 15 residues. The V and J ends lost 3 bases and 2 bases respectively, with 10 bases between them. The germline V gene has CDR1 LNHDA and CDR2 SQIVND (reference sequence).

The gene calls are TRBV6-8 and TRBJ1-2; no clear D. Per germline, CDR1 MNHGY and CDR2 SAAAGT. The V and J ends lost 2 bases and 4 bases respectively, with 11 bases between them. CDR3 length: 14 amino acids. The CDR3 DNA is TGTGCCAGCAGTTACAGGGATACGGGCTATGGCTACACCTTC. This translates into CASSYRDTGYGYTF.

The genes are TRBV28 and TRBJ2-3, with no clear D. The CDR3 runs 12 residues. V lost 5 bases, J lost 3 bases, and 6 bases lay in between. Germline-derived CDR1 and CDR2 are MDHEN and SYDVKM. In DNA, the CDR3 is TGTGCCAGCAGTCCTCAAACAGATACGCAGTATTTT. The encoded protein is CASSPQTDTQYF.

This sequence joins TRBV19 and TRBJ2-3; D unclear. The V and J ends lost 5 bases and 1 base respectively, with 10 bases between them. Germline lookup yields CDR1 LNHDA and CDR2 SQIVND (reference sequence). The CDR3 runs 14 residues. CDR3 sequence reads: CASSPDTRTDTQYF. CDR3 coding DNA: TGTGCCAGTAGTCCAGACACGCGCACAGATACGCAGTATTTT.

This chain uses TRBV12-5 with TRBJ1-2; no clear D gene. The CDR3 totals 15 residues. Per the germline V gene, CDR1 is LGHNT and CDR2 is FRNRAP. Written as DNA, the CDR3 is TGTGCCAGCACCCCCTCTCCCGGGGTCGGGCGGGGCTACACCTTC. This codes for CASTPSPGVGRGYTF.

The chain carries TRBV19 and TRBJ1-1, with D hard to call. V was shortened by 3 bases and J by 5 bases, with 10 bases between the two germline ends. The CDR3 length is 13 residues. Germline loops: CDR1 LNHDA, CDR2 SQIVND (reference sequence). The CDR3 region is CASSMESWTEAFF. The CDR3, as DNA: TGTGCCAGTAGTATGGAGAGTTGGACTGAAGCTTTCTTT.

This clone was found a few times. The chain links TRBV19 to TRBJ2-1; D is perhaps TRBD2 (6 bases). Between the trimmed V and J ends, which lost 8 bases and 5 bases, there was a span of 10 bases. The CDR3 has 12 residues. Germline CDR1 LNHDA, CDR2 SQIVND (reference sequence). This CDR3 is CASDGEDNEQFF. CDR3 coding DNA: TGTGCCAGTGATGGGGAGGACAATGAGCAGTTCTTC.